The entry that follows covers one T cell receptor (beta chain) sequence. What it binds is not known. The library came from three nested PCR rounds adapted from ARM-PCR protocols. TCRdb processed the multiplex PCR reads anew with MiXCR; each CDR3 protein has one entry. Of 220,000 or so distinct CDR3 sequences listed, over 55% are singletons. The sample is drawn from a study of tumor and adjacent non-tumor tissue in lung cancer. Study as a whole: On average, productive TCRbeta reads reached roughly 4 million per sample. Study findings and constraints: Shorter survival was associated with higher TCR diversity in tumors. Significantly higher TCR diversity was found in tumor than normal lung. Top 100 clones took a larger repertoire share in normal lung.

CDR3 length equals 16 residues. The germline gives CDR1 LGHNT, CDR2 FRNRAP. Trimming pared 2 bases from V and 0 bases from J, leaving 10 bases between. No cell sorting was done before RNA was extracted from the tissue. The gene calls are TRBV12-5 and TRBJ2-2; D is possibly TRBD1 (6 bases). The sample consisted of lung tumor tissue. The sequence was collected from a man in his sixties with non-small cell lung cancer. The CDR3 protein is CASGLYAGANTGELFF. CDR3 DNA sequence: TGTGCTAGTGGTTTGTATGCAGGGGCGAACACCGGGGAGCTGTTTTTT. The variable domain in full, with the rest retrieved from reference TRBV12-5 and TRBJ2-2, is DARVTQTPRHKVTEMGQEVTMRCQPILGHNTVFWYRQTMMQGLELLAYFRNRAPLDDSGMPKDRFSAEMPDATLATLKIQPSEPRDSAVYFCASGLYAGANTGELFFGEGSRLTVL.